The clone carrying this TCR beta chain was counted only a few times. Its antigen is currently unknown. Mouse gene names apply. The read halts 1 residue ahead of the CDR3 end, with the missing end drawn from the germline J gene. This sample is drawn from a study of tissue T cells after allogeneic stem cell transplantation. The time point: mouse harvest day 14 after allogeneic transplant. The graft held 10^6 splenic CD5+ T cells and 10^7 T-cell-depleted bone marrow cells. Findings of the study overall: Blood and spleen captured only part of the tissue TCR repertoire.

Germline V lookup: CDR1 KGHPV, CDR2 FQNQEV (reference sequence). The CDR3 runs 14 residues. V was pared by 6 bases and J by 2 bases, with 10 bases between. Repertoires were generated with immunoSEQ multiplex PCR, while TCRdb's copy carries only in-frame clones and drops some. The profile covers around 2,000 clones, with over 45% appearing a single time and about 24% taken by the ten largest. The receptor comes from a female BALB/c mouse given C57BL/6 T cells with graft-versus-host disease after an allogeneic hematopoietic cell transplant. This chain connects TRBV26 to TRBJ2-2, with D perhaps matching TRBD1 or TRBD2 (6 bases each). Sample: gut tissue. CDR3 DNA (partial): TGTGCCAGCAGCCGAGGGGGGAACACCGGGCAGCTCTAC. This sequence encodes CASSRGGNTGQLY. The whole CDR3 is CASSRGGNTGQLYF.